This T cell receptor beta chain is from a study of T cell repertoires in cytomegalovirus infection. In the study overall: HLA-B-restricted CMV epitopes that are well studied, plus recently identified HLA-C-restricted ones, were used by the study.

Germline CDR1 is SGHVT and CDR2 is SQSDAQ. V shed 4 bases and J shed 3 bases, with 10 bases lying between them. This CDR3 region has 13 residues. TCRdb passed the reads through MiXCR, listing each CDR3 protein once. The sample lists 680,000 or so distinct CDR3 sequences, 30% to 35% occurring once. At least ten counts were recorded for this clonotype. What it binds is unknown. The sequencing used cultured PBMCs, collected from culture after CMV antigen stimulation. This chain connects TRBV7-4 to TRBJ2-7; D possibly matches TRBD1 or TRBD2 (5 bases each). The TCR sequence derives from a human donor in good health (CMV status not recorded). Some clones in this sample may be carry-over from other donors' samples. In DNA form, the CDR3 reads TGTGCCAGCAGCTGGGGGACGAGCTACGAGCAGTACTTC. This codes for CASSWGTSYEQYF.